This section outlines one T cell receptor (beta chain) sequence together with its context. Its antigen remains unidentified. Germline CDR1 KGHSH, CDR2 LQKENI. CDR3 length: 13 residues. This specimen comes from a study of monozygotic twins with inflammatory bowel disease. Study-wide results and limits: For IBD patients, clonotypes shared with others were fewer than for healthy twins, especially with disease activity. No discrimination was achieved between different T cell subtypes. Repertoires of patients may have been made more variable by differing immunosuppressive treatments.

Starting material for each TCR library was about 3.5 ug of total RNA. TCRdb reprocessed the 5' RACE reads; each CDR3 protein has one entry and no DNA is given. The table counts fewer than 400,000 distinct CDR3 sequences; more than 4.5% lies in the top ten. Sequencing input: blood. The chain has TRBV18 and TRBJ1-4. This TCR came from a human donor with ulcerative colitis or Crohn's disease, or a healthy co-twin of an affected twin (not recorded which). CDR3 sequence: CASSPGVNEKLFF.